The next 4 T cell receptor beta chains were all read from a single sample in a study of siplizumab effects on memory and regulatory T cells (dated by TCRdb to between 2018 and 2021). The library was built by means of the immunoSEQ multiplex PCR assay. Here the immuneACCESS table is served through TCRdb, limited to in-frame sequences with V and J called. Missing clones are a known gap in these copies; in checked studies unresolved V genes cover under half, and the rest lacks a known reason. The sample data list around 82,000 clones, and 90% to 95% of these were observed just once. In total, the top ten clones hold around 5% of the sample. Sequenced input: CD8+ T cells sorted from blood. The receptors come from a human donor in good health.

The chain recombines TRBV6-1 with TRBJ2-1; D might be TRBD2 (6 bases). Looked up from germline, CDR1 is MNHNS and CDR2 is SASEGT. V lost 0 bases to trimming and J lost 7 bases, with 7 bases between them. The CDR3 length is 13 residues. The CDR3 coding sequence is TGTGCCAGCAGTGAAGCCCTAGCGAATGAGCAGTTCTTC. Protein sequence: CASSEALANEQFF.

The chain joins TRBV7-9 to TRBJ2-7; D could derive from TRBD1 or TRBD2 (6 bases each). The germline gives CDR1 SEHNR, CDR2 FQNEAQ (reference sequence). The germline V and J ends were trimmed by 5 bases and 0 bases, with 8 bases remaining between them. CDR3 length: 13 amino acids. CDR3: CASSPGASYEQYF. CDR3 bases: TGTGCCAGCAGCCCGGGGGCCTCCTACGAGCAGTACTTC.

Here the CDR3 reads CASSQEVSLVGETQYF. As DNA, the CDR3 is TGTGCCAGCAGCCAAGAGGTATCACTAGTTGGGGAGACCCAGTACTTC. The rearrangement joins TRBV4-2 to TRBJ2-5, with D possibly being TRBD2 (5 bases). The germline CDR1 and CDR2 sequences are LGHNA and YNFKEQ. CDR3 length: 16 amino acids. The germline V and J ends were trimmed by 0 bases and 5 bases, with 16 bases remaining between them.

V is TRBV7-3 and J is TRBJ2-4, with TRBD1 identical over 8 bases. V shed 5 bases, J shed 8 bases, and the junction held 8 bases outside the gene matches. This CDR3 has 14 amino acids. Germline V CDR1 and CDR2: SGHTA, FQGTGA. The CDR3 DNA follows: TGTGCCAGCAGCACGGGACAGGATGGTGACATTCAGTACTTC. Its protein is CASSTGQDGDIQYF.